This note documents a single TCR beta chain sequence. Its antigen is as yet unknown. With 3 bases removed from V and 6 bases from J, the gap between germline ends came to 6 bases. The V gene's germline CDR1 is SGHNT and CDR2 YYREEE (reference sequence). The CDR3 has 12 amino acids. Ipilimumab CTLA-4 blockade and focal radiation were given to patients with chemo-refractory metastatic non-small-cell lung cancer. The data belong to a study of radiotherapy plus CTLA-4 blockade in lung cancer. Looking at the study overall: Overall, less than 20% of patients showed an objective response, while about 30% attained disease control.

TCRdb's copy holds only in-frame clones and misses some; the assay was immunoSEQ multiplex PCR. The repertoire holds about 51,000 clones, roughly three quarters seen once, with over 6.5% in the top ten. Overall study results and limits: Expansion in blood of tumor-derived TCR clones was seen after radiotherapy plus ipilimumab. Response, reportedly, was best predicted by interferon-beta along with early blood T cell clone dynamics.

Material: peripheral blood, obtained from a patient treated with radiotherapy plus ipilimumab. This sequence originates from a human donor with non-small cell lung cancer who had a complete response to radiotherapy plus ipilimumab. The rearrangement links TRBV5-4 to TRBJ2-2; the D is unclear. The DNA for the CDR3 is TGTGCCAGCAGCTCCATTGCCGGGGAGCTGTTTTTT. It encodes CASSSIAGELFF. The variable domain in full, with the rest retrieved from reference TRBV5-4 and TRBJ2-2, is ETGVTQSPTHLIKTRGQQVTLRCSSQSGHNTVSWYQQALGQGPQFIFQYYREEENGRGNFPPRFSGLQFPNYSSELNVNALELDDSALYLCASSSIAGELFFGEGSRLTVL.